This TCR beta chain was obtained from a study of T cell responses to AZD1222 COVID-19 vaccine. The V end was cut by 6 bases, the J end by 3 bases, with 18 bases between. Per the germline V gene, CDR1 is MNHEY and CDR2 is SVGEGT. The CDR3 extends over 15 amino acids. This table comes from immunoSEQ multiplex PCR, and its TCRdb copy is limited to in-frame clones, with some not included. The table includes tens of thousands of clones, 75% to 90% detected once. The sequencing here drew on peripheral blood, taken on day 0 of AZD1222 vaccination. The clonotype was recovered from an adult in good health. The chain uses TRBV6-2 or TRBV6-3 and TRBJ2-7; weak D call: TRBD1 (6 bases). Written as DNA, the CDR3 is TGTGCCAGCAGCCCCCTGGACAGACTCAACTACGAGCAGTACTTC. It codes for CASSPLDRLNYEQYF.